This is a list of T cell receptor beta chains from one sample in a study of human thymus T cells. This table comes from immunoSEQ multiplex PCR, and its TCRdb copy is limited to in-frame clones, with some not included. The repertoire includes about 60,000 clones, 94% of them detected once, and under 7% sits in the top ten. Sequences were obtained from blood. The receptors here all came from a boy under three years old with a congenital heart defect but otherwise immunologically healthy. CDR3s include the opening cysteine and the closing phenylalanine or tryptophan. A D gene is named only where the DNA matches it firmly. Clone size is not always given. Where it is, it says once, few, many or a class for expanded clones.

TRBJ2-7	NA	TRBV18	NA	TGTGCCAGCTCACCTGGCGTCTCCTACGAGCAGTACTTC	CASSPGVSYEQYF
TRBJ2-5	NA	TRBV5-1	NA	TGCGCCAGCAGCCCCTATATACTTAGACAGGACCCAGGGACCCAGTACTTC	CASSPYILRQDPGTQYF
TRBJ1-1	NA	TRBV7-2	NA	TGTGCCAGCAGCTCCGGTGGGAGTGAAGCTTTCTTT	CASSSGGSEAFF
TRBJ1-2	once	TRBV18	NA	TGTGCCAGCTCACCAAGTGACGGAAACTATGGCTACACCTTC	CASSPSDGNYGYTF
TRBJ2-3	NA	TRBV5-5	TRBD2	TGTGCCAGCAGCTTGACACTAGCGGGCGTCACAGATACGCAGTATTTT	CASSLTLAGVTDTQYF
TRBJ1-3	NA	TRBV5-1	NA	TGCGCCAGCAGCTTGGACAGCTCTGGAAACACCATATATTTT	CASSLDSSGNTIYF
TRBJ1-2	few	TRBV19	NA	TGTGCCAGTAGTCTCCGATCTGGGGATGGCTACACCTTC	CASSLRSGDGYTF
TRBJ1-1	few	TRBV20-1	NA	TGCAGTGCTAGGAGTAACACTGAAGCTTTCTTT	CSARSNTEAFF
TRBJ2-1	NA	TRBV9	TRBD2	TGTGCCAGCAGCGTAACTAGCGGGAGCTCCTACAATGAGCAGTTCTTC	CASSVTSGSSYNEQFF
TRBJ1-1	NA	TRBV27	NA	TGTGCCAGCAGTAACAGGTATGACACTGAAGCTTTCTTT	CASSNRYDTEAFF
TRBJ2-1	NA	TRBV29-1	TRBD1	TGCAGCGTTGAAGTCAAGGACAGGGGATACTACAATGAGCAGTTCTTC	CSVEVKDRGYYNEQFF
TRBJ1-4	once	TRBV6-1	NA	TGTGCCAGCAGTTCAAGGTTTATTAATGAAAAACTGTTTTTT	CASSSRFINEKLFF
TRBJ2-4	NA	TRBV7-2	NA	TGTGCCAGCAGCTTAGCGGCACGGGGGAGCATTCAGTACTTC	CASSLAARGSIQYF
TRBJ2-1	NA	TRBV6-6	NA	TGTGCCAGCAGTTACTTCGGGGAGCAGTTCTTC	CASSYFGEQFF
TRBJ2-5	NA	TRBV4-1	TRBD2	TGCGCCAGCAGCCAACTAGCGGGGGGGCAAGAGACCCAGTACTTC	CASSQLAGGQETQYF
TRBJ2-2	NA	TRBV5-1	NA	TGCGCCAGCAGCTTACTAGGGGAGCTGTTTTTT	CASSLLGELFF
TRBJ2-2	NA	TRBV11-3	NA	TGTGCCAGCAGCTTAGAACTCGGCGGGGAGCTGTTTTTT	CASSLELGGELFF
TRBJ2-7	NA	TRBV13	TRBD2	TGTGCCAGCAGCTCCACTAGCGGGTCGATCGACTACGAGCAGTACTTC	CASSSTSGSIDYEQYF
TRBJ2-3	NA	TRBV10-3	TRBD2	TGTGCCATCAGTGGGACTAGCGGGAGGGCAGATACGCAGTATTTT	CAISGTSGRADTQYF
TRBJ2-1	NA	TRBV27	NA	TGTGCCAGCAGTTTAAATGGGGGAATTGAGCAGTTCTTC	CASSLNGGIEQFF
TRBJ2-3	NA	TRBV29-1	TRBD2	TGCAGCGCCGGACTAGCGGGAGTCGGCACAGATACGCAGTATTTT	CSAGLAGVGTDTQYF
TRBJ2-6	NA	TRBV5-1	NA	TGCGCCAGCAGCTTGGTCCACAGGGCTGGGGCCAACGTCCTGACTTTC	CASSLVHRAGANVLTF
TRBJ2-5	NA	TRBV11-3	TRBD1	TGTGCCAGCAGCTTGGACAGGGCACTAGAGACCCAGTACTTC	CASSLDRALETQYF
TRBJ2-3	NA	TRBV29-1	NA	TGCAGCGCAAACAAAAGAAGCACAGATACGCAGTATTTT	CSANKRSTDTQYF
TRBJ2-7	NA	TRBV7-9	TRBD2	TGTGCCAGCAGCAATCGGACTAGCGGGGGCCCTCGACCCTACGAGCAGTACTTC	CASSNRTSGGPRPYEQYF
TRBJ1-1	once	TRBV7-9	NA	TGTGCCAGCAGCTTAAACAGGGAGGGAGAAGCTTTCTTT	CASSLNREGEAFF
TRBJ1-3	NA	TRBV11-2	TRBD1	TGTGCCAGCAGCTTCGGGACAGTTGAGAACACCATATATTTT	CASSFGTVENTIYF
TRBJ2-7	NA	TRBV5-4	TRBD2	TGTGCCAGCAGCTTGGCCGGGACTAGCGGGAGAGTAAACGAGCAGTACTTC	CASSLAGTSGRVNEQYF
TRBJ2-5	NA	TRBV5-4	TRBD1	TGTGCCAGCAGCCAGGGACAGGGGGAGACCCAGTACTTC	CASSQGQGETQYF
TRBJ1-2	NA	TRBV6-5	NA	TGTGCCAGCAGTTCCCATCCTTCGGCCCTGAGTGGCTACACCTTC	CASSSHPSALSGYTF
TRBJ2-1	NA	TRBV11-3	NA	TGTGCCAGCAGCTTTGATGGAGGCTCCTACAATGAGCAGTTCTTC	CASSFDGGSYNEQFF
TRBJ1-5	NA	TRBV6-1	NA	TGTGCCAGCAAAAGGGACGGCAATCAGCCCCAGCATTTT	CASKRDGNQPQHF
TRBJ2-2	NA	TRBV12-5	TRBD1	TGTGCTAGTGGTTTGACACCGGGACAGGGGAGAACCGGGGAGCTGTTTTTT	CASGLTPGQGRTGELFF
TRBJ1-5	NA	TRBV19	NA	TGTGCCAGTAGTATGGGGCAGGGTGGGAGTCAGCCCCAGCATTTT	CASSMGQGGSQPQHF
TRBJ2-3	NA	TRBV5-4	NA	TGTGCCAGCAGCTCGTCAGGGGCCCCCCTTAGCACAGATACGCAGTATTTT	CASSSSGAPLSTDTQYF
TRBJ1-2	once	TRBV5-4	NA	TGTGCCAGCAGCTTGAAGGGGAAGAACTATGGCTACACCTTC	CASSLKGKNYGYTF
TRBJ2-7	NA	TRBV28	NA	TGTGCCAGCAGTGAAGTAGCAAGCGGCTTATACGAGCAGTACTTC	CASSEVASGLYEQYF
TRBJ1-4	NA	TRBV5-1	NA	TGCGCCAGCAGCCCCACATCAACTAATGAAAAACTGTTTTTT	CASSPTSTNEKLFF
TRBJ2-7	NA	TRBV6-1	NA	TGTGCCAGCAGTTGGACAAGGGTCACCTACGAGCAGTACTTC	CASSWTRVTYEQYF
TRBJ2-2	NA	TRBV30	NA	TGTGCCTGGGGGGGGTCTCGGACCGAGGAGCTGTTTTTT	CAWGGSRTEELFF
TRBJ2-1	NA	TRBV6-6	TRBD2	TGTGCCAGCAACCAGCGGGAGGGTTACAATGAGCAGTTCTTC	CASNQREGYNEQFF
TRBJ1-5	NA	TRBV5-5	NA	TGTGCCAGCAGCTTGGCAGGGAAGAATAGCAATCAGCCCCAGCATTTT	CASSLAGKNSNQPQHF
TRBJ2-1	NA	TRBV5-1	NA	TGCGCCAGCAGCTTGGCCGCGATCCCTTCCTACAATGAGCAGTTCTTC	CASSLAAIPSYNEQFF
TRBJ2-4	NA	TRBV5-8	NA	TGTGCCAGCACAGGCAACCTGGGGACTTTAGCCAAAAACATTCAGTACTTC	CASTGNLGTLAKNIQYF
TRBJ1-5	NA	TRBV19	NA	TGTGCCAGTAGTATCCGGGACCGGCCCCAGCATTTT	CASSIRDRPQHF
TRBJ2-2	NA	TRBV27	TRBD2	TGTGCCAGCAGTTTATGGCAACTAGCGGGAGTAGCCGGGGAGCTGTTTTTT	CASSLWQLAGVAGELFF
TRBJ2-1	NA	TRBV19	TRBD1	TGTGCCAGTAGTATGGGGACAGGGTCGTACAATGAGCAGTTCTTC	CASSMGTGSYNEQFF
TRBJ2-1	NA	TRBV18	NA	TGTGCCAGCTCACCCGAGTCCCGAAGGGGTGAGCAGTTCTTC	CASSPESRRGEQFF
TRBJ2-7	NA	TRBV5-4	NA	TGTGCCAGCACGAGACAGGAACTCTACGAGCAGTACTTC	CASTRQELYEQYF
TRBJ2-7	NA	TRBV2	NA	TGTGCCAGCAGTGAGTGGTGGCGGGTCCCCTACGAGCAGTACTTC	CASSEWWRVPYEQYF
TRBJ2-3	NA	TRBV9	TRBD2	TGTGCCAGCAGCGTAACTAGCGGGGAGACAGATACGCAGTATTTT	CASSVTSGETDTQYF
TRBJ2-1	NA	TRBV5-1	NA	TGCGCCAGCAGCTTGGTTGAGGCGCGTGTCGACAATGAGCAGTTCTTC	CASSLVEARVDNEQFF